This is a list of T cell receptor beta chains from one sample in a study of CXCR3-negative and CXCR3-positive naive CD8 T cells. From its re-call of the 5' RACE reads, TCRdb lists each CDR3 protein once, without DNA. The sample holds nearly 90,000 distinct CDR3 sequences. Material: naive CXCR3+ CD8+ T cells from blood. The receptors stem from a human donor in good health. Some clones in this sample may be carry-over from other donors' samples. CDR3s include the opening cysteine and the closing phenylalanine or tryptophan.

TRBJ2-5 | TRBV6-5 | CASKDWGHQETQYF
TRBJ1-2 | TRBV29-1 | CSVDRDGIDGYTF
TRBJ2-7 | TRBV28 | CASSLPDRAKGAAYEQYF
TRBJ2-3 | TRBV28 | CASSFGGGTDTQYF
TRBJ2-1 | TRBV2 | CASSELRDHEQFF
TRBJ1-1 | TRBV30 | CAWSLRQNTEAFF
TRBJ1-5 | TRBV27 | CASSIIGQPQHF
TRBJ1-2 | TRBV9 | CASSVSYSAGAIEGYTF
TRBJ2-7 | TRBV28 | CASSLQDRLYEQYF
TRBJ1-2 | TRBV4-3 | CASSQEKTGRDGYTF
TRBJ2-1 | TRBV20-1 | CSGEGEYNEQFF
TRBJ2-1 | TRBV9 | CASSPPGRGSNEQFF
TRBJ1-1 | TRBV2 | CASSEALRGRAEAFF
TRBJ2-3 | TRBV7-9 | CASSSGQFADTQYF
TRBJ2-5 | TRBV28 | CASSPFAGTGPQTQYF
TRBJ2-3 | TRBV5-6 | CASSLYVGRGSDTQYF
TRBJ1-2 | TRBV12-3/TRBV12-4 | CASSSRVGGYGYTF
TRBJ2-5 | TRBV3-1 | CASSRLGLLQETQYF
TRBJ2-1 | TRBV14 | CASSLIGSGGSEQFF
TRBJ2-6 | TRBV9 | CASSENPGLSGANVLTF
TRBJ1-5 | TRBV7-9 | CASSPGQLSNQPQHF
TRBJ1-1 | TRBV10-3 | CAISERVGTEAFF
TRBJ2-7 | TRBV20-1 | CSARDLTRSASLYEQYF
TRBJ2-7 | TRBV29-1 | CSVGQGWDYEQYF
TRBJ2-2 | TRBV7-9 | CASSLMGGSYTGELVF
TRBJ1-1 | TRBV7-3 | CASSPGGANTEAFF
TRBJ1-1 | TRBV5-4 | CASSKGQGAFF
TRBJ1-1 | TRBV9 | CASSVSRNTEAFF
TRBJ2-7 | TRBV11-2 | CASSFGQNYEQYF
TRBJ2-7 | TRBV5-4 | CASSGTPSSYEQYF
TRBJ2-1 | TRBV29-1 | CSVEVSGEQFF
TRBJ1-1 | TRBV4-1 | CASSLGDLVNTEAFF
TRBJ2-5 | TRBV20-1 | CSARDRYQETQYF
TRBJ1-1 | TRBV29-1 | CSVVPLNTEAFF
TRBJ2-3 | TRBV6-2/TRBV6-3 | CASSSYPLEREMTDTQYF
TRBJ2-1 | TRBV12-3/TRBV12-4 | CASSSDSPSEEQFF
TRBJ2-2 | TRBV5-6 | CASSLNAGACTGELFF
TRBJ1-1 | TRBV19 | CASSLPDRGSEAFF
TRBJ1-2 | TRBV7-9 | CASSFTPIGAYGYTF
TRBJ2-1 | TRBV12-3/TRBV12-4 | CASSPGSEDEQFF
TRBJ2-5 | TRBV12-3/TRBV12-4 | CASREGGETQYF
TRBJ1-2 | TRBV7-9 | CASSPPSKGALDGYTF
TRBJ1-6 | TRBV6-6 | CASSYISGQGDSPLHF
TRBJ2-3 | TRBV4-3 | CASSPVSGDRQDSDTQYF
TRBJ2-5 | TRBV28 | CASRNYDPGPKGETQYF
TRBJ2-1 | TRBV7-6 | CASSDETGLFSNEQFF
TRBJ2-1 | TRBV29-1 | CSVYRGLSSYNEQFF
TRBJ2-7 | TRBV28 | CASRVGLTAHYEQYF
TRBJ2-1 | TRBV24-1 | CATSDLDTHNEQFF
TRBJ2-3 | TRBV7-8 | CASSLEAGLADTQYF
TRBJ1-1 | TRBV19 | CASPKGGYTEAFF
TRBJ2-3 | TRBV28 | CASSLLSAGDTQYF
TRBJ2-2 | TRBV11-2 | CASSLDTSWELFF
TRBJ2-5 | TRBV12-3/TRBV12-4 | CASSSVRTGMETQYF
TRBJ1-1 | TRBV6-2/TRBV6-3 | CASSYDDRVGHTEAFF
TRBJ2-7 | TRBV27 | CASSGTGDFSYEQYF
TRBJ2-2 | TRBV19 | CASMSRRGENTGELFF
TRBJ2-1 | TRBV7-7 | CASSLHPLAEYNEQFF
TRBJ2-2 | TRBV28 | CASTAFGPSTGELFF